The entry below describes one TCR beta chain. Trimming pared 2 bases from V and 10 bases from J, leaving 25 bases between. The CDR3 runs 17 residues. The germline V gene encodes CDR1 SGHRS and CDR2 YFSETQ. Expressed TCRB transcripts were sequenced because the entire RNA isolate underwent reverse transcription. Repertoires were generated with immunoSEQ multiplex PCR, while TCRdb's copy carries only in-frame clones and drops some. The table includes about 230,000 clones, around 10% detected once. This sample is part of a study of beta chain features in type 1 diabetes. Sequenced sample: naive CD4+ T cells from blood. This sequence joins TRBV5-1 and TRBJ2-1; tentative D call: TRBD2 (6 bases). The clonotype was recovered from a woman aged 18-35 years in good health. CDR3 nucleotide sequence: TGCGCCAGCAGCTTTGGACTATCCCCCGCTGAAAAGGGGGAGCAGTTCTTC. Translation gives CASSFGLSPAEKGEQFF.